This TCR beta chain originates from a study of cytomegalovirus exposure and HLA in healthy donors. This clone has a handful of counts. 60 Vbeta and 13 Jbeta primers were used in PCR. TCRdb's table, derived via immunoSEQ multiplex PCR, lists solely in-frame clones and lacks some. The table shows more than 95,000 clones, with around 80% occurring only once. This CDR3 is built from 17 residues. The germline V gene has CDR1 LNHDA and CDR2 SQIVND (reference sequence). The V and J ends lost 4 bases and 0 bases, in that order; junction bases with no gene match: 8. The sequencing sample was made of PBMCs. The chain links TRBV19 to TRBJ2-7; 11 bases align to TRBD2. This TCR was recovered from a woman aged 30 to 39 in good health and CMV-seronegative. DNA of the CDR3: TGTGCCAGTAGTACGCTAGCGGGAGGTAAACTCTCCTACGAGCAGTACTTC. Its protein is CASSTLAGGKLSYEQYF.